Listed below are T cell receptor beta chains from one sample, sequenced in a study of T-cell memory formation after mild COVID-19. Each CDR3 protein is one row after TCRdb ran MiXCR on the 5' RACE reads. Altogether roughly 350,000 distinct CDR3 sequences are present, around 28% being singletons, with the ten largest covering about 14%. The specimen sequenced was PBMCs or a T cell subset sorted from them (not recorded which). The receptors shown here come from an adult woman who had mild COVID-19 (a few samples of this study predate the infection). Cell type and time point are not known. Each CDR3 is given with its conserved first and last residue. The D gene is left open where the match is weak. Expanded clones are given a class, and other clones once, few, many or no size at all.

TRBD2	once	TRBJ2-1	TRBV20-1	17	CSARALLSGRYYNEQFF	TGCAGTGCTAGAGCTCTCCTCAGCGGGAGATACTACAATGAGCAGTTCTTC
-	few	TRBJ1-2	TRBV7-2	14	CASSRTDSSWGYTF	TGTGCCAGCAGCCGAACGGACAGCTCTTGGGGCTACACCTTC
-	few	TRBJ2-3	TRBV7-2	14	CASSSRARTDTQYF	TGTGCCAGCAGCTCCCGGGCCCGCACAGATACGCAGTATTTT
-	few	TRBJ1-1	TRBV5-1	13	CASRDLSGTEAFF	TGCGCCAGCCGCGATTTGTCGGGCACTGAAGCTTTCTTT
-	-	TRBJ1-2	TRBV29-1	12	CSTSLLNYGYTF	TGCAGCACCAGCCTCCTTAACTATGGCTACACCTTC
-	-	TRBJ1-1	TRBV28	13	CASRPTGLYEAFF	TGTGCCAGCAGACCCACAGGATTATATGAAGCTTTCTTT
TRBD2	-	TRBJ2-7	TRBV7-9	15	CASRAAASGSYEQYF	TGTGCCAGCAGAGCTGCGGCTAGCGGGAGTTACGAGCAGTACTTC
-	-	TRBJ1-1	TRBV5-1	14	CASSLVPPNTEAFF	TGCGCCAGCAGCTTGGTTCCACCGAACACTGAAGCTTTCTTT
-	few	TRBJ2-5	TRBV5-1	16	CASSYKQGSGQETQYF	TGCGCCAGCAGCTATAAACAGGGTTCGGGACAAGAGACCCAGTACTTC
-	few	TRBJ2-3	TRBV4-1	16	CASSQRHLASTDTQYF	TGCGCCAGCAGCCAGCGACACCTAGCCAGCACAGATACGCAGTATTTT
-	-	TRBJ1-3	TRBV4-2	16	CASSQVDRDSGNTIYF	TGTGCCAGCAGCCAAGTAGACCGAGACTCTGGAAACACCATATATTTT
TRBD1	-	TRBJ2-7	TRBV12-3/TRBV12-4	14	CASSPDRAFYEQYF	TGTGCCAGCAGCCCGGACAGGGCTTTCTACGAGCAGTACTTC
-	-	TRBJ2-1	TRBV12-3/TRBV12-4	17	CASSLVQIASSYNEQFF	TGTGCCAGCAGTTTAGTTCAAATAGCGAGCTCCTACAATGAGCAGTTCTTC
-	-	TRBJ1-4	TRBV20-1	13	CSASPPGDEKLFF	TGCAGTGCTAGCCCCCCCGGGGATGAAAAACTGTTTTTT
-	few	TRBJ1-5	TRBV12-3/TRBV12-4	15	CASSLAGGRRQPQHF	TGTGCCAGCAGTTTAGCCGGGGGCAGGAGACAGCCCCAGCATTTT
-	few	TRBJ2-5	TRBV4-1	14	CASSQDQHGETQYF	TGCGCCAGCAGCCAAGATCAGCACGGGGAGACCCAGTACTTC
-	-	TRBJ1-1	TRBV9	15	CASSVDSLENTEAFF	TGTGCCAGCAGCGTAGACAGTCTCGAGAACACTGAAGCTTTCTTT
-	-	TRBJ2-5	TRBV24-1	15	CATSDLYGDQETQYF	TGTGCCACCAGTGATTTGTACGGGGACCAAGAGACCCAGTACTTC
-	-	TRBJ2-1	TRBV7-7	15	CASSAWGSPKDEQFF	TGTGCCAGCAGCGCATGGGGCTCCCCAAAGGATGAGCAGTTCTTC
TRBD1	-	TRBJ2-7	TRBV12-3/TRBV12-4	16	CASSLTPGQGPYEQYF	TGTGCCAGCAGTTTAACGCCCGGACAGGGGCCCTACGAGCAGTACTTC